This passage covers 17 T cell receptor beta chains from one sample sequenced in a study of early T cells in non-severe SARS-CoV-2 infection. TCRdb passed the 5' RACE reads through MiXCR, listing each CDR3 protein once. The sample contains 35,000 to 45,000 distinct CDR3 sequences, 5% to 6.5% of which appear only once. The specimen comprised whole blood, sampled at baseline. These receptors were obtained from an adult who was a healthcare worker with PCR-confirmed SARS-CoV-2 infection or an uninfected control (not recorded which).

In its sample, this clonotype was seen many times. The chain employs TRBV7-2 and TRBJ1-3; D is uncertain. Germline V gives CDR1 SGHTA, CDR2 FQGNSA. Trimming left V 1 base short and J 0 bases short, with 13 bases between. This CDR3 contains 17 residues. The DNA for the CDR3 is TGTGCCAGCAGCTTAGTGTCTGGCCCCAGCTCTGGAAACACCATATATTTT. Amino acid sequence: CASSLVSGPSSGNTIYF.

This clonotype was recorded many times. The gene calls are TRBV6-1 and TRBJ2-5, with 7 bases lining up with TRBD2. Per germline, CDR1 MNHNS and CDR2 SASEGT. The CDR3 length is 14 residues. V was pared by 3 bases and J by 1 base, with 2 bases of the junction left unmatched. CDR3 DNA sequence: TGTGCCAGCAGTGAGGGACTACCCCAAGAGACCCAGTACTTC. Its protein product is CASSEGLPQETQYF.

This clonotype has a handful of counts. The V and J genes are TRBV2 and TRBJ2-2, with 7 bases aligning to TRBD2. CDR3 size: 15 residues. Per the germline V gene, CDR1 is SNHLY and CDR2 is FYNNEI. The J segment lost 4 bases and the V segment lost 4 bases, leaving 6 bases of the junction unmatched. CDR3 sequence (DNA): TGTGCCAGCAGTGTGGGCGGGAGCGGCACCGGGGAGCTGTTTTTT. Its protein product is CASSVGGSGTGELFF.

This clonotype showed up many times. Written as DNA, the CDR3 is TGTGCCAGCTCGTTGGTTACAGGGGAATACAATGAGCAGTTCTTC. This encodes CASSLVTGEYNEQFF. The rearrangement links TRBV18 to TRBJ2-1, with 7 bases matching TRBD1. CDR1 and CDR2 from the germline V gene are KGHSH and LQKENI. The CDR3 extends over 15 amino acids. The trim removed 6 bases at V and 4 bases at J, leaving 9 bases unmatched.

This clonotype was counted many times. The rearrangement links TRBV11-2 to TRBJ2-2; 7 bases line up with TRBD1. CDR3 size: 16 residues. Trimming removed 5 bases from V and 0 bases from J; junction bases left unmatched: 6. Germline CDR1 reads SGHAT; CDR2 reads FQNNGV. The CDR3 DNA reads as TGTGCCAGCAGCCCGACAGGGAGTCCGAACACCGGGGAGCTGTTTTTT. It codes for CASSPTGSPNTGELFF. The full variable domain, completed using reference TRBV11-2 and TRBJ2-2, is EAGVAQSPRYKIIEKRQSVAFWCNPISGHATLYWYQQILGQGPKLLIQFQNNGVVDDSQLPKDRFSAERLKGVDSTLKIQPAKLEDSAVYLCASSPTGSPNTGELFFGEGSRLTVL.

The gene calls are TRBV10-3 and TRBJ2-3, with D possibly called TRBD1 or TRBD2 (5 bases each). Trimming took 5 bases from V and 0 from J, leaving 12 bases between them. This CDR3 contains 15 residues. Germline-derived CDR1 and CDR2 are ENHRY and SYGVKD. The CDR3 sequence is CAISHEGQSTDTQYF. CDR3 sequence (DNA): TGTGCCATCAGTCATGAGGGGCAGAGCACAGATACGCAGTATTTT.

This clonotype came up many times. The chain links TRBV10-3 to TRBJ1-6, with 8 positions matching TRBD1. Germline-derived CDR1 and CDR2 are ENHRY and SYGVKD. The V and J ends lost 4 bases and 7 bases, in that order; junction bases with no gene match: 9. The CDR3 has 16 amino acids. The CDR3 sequence is CAISASAGTGNSPLHF. The DNA of the CDR3 is TGTGCCATCAGTGCTAGTGCCGGGACAGGAAATTCACCCCTCCACTTT.

There are many counts of this clonotype. J is TRBJ2-3 and V is TRBV12-3 or TRBV12-4; 15 bases line up with TRBD2. The CDR3 sequence is 17 residues long. Trimming took 4 bases from V and 2 from J; bases not matched to a gene: 4. CDR3 region: CASSSGTSGRFTDTQYF. As DNA, the CDR3 is TGTGCCAGCAGTTCCGGGACTAGCGGGAGGTTCACAGATACGCAGTATTTT.

A note on this clonotype: The junction shows a germline mismatch at one end, possibly a read error. The chain employs TRBV18 and TRBJ1-2; no clear D gene. The CDR3 totals 12 residues. The germline gives CDR1 KGHSH, CDR2 LQKENI. CDR3 DNA sequence: TGTGTCAGCTCACCATATGGGGATGGCTACACCTTC. Protein sequence: CVSSPYGDGYTF.

The chain couples TRBV6-5 to TRBJ1-1, with D unclear. Trimming left V 0 bases short and J 4 bases short, with 21 bases between. The germline V gene encodes CDR1 MNHEY and CDR2 SVGAGI. CDR3 size: 18 residues. CDR3 sequence (DNA): TGTGCCAGCAGTTACTCGTCCACTCTTGCTCGTTGGGGCACTGAAGCTTTCTTT. Translation gives CASSYSSTLARWGTEAFF.

This clonotype was detected many times. This chain uses TRBV5-1 with TRBJ2-5; D call uncertain. Germline loops: CDR1 SGHRS, CDR2 YFSETQ. With 0 bases removed from V and 5 bases from J, the gap between germline ends came to 11 bases. The CDR3 has 14 residues. In DNA form, the CDR3 reads TGCGCCAGCAGCTTGGTGGGTGCGGAGGAGACCCAGTACTTC. Translating gives CASSLVGAEETQYF. Drawing the rest from reference TRBV5-1 and TRBJ2-5, the complete variable domain is KAGVTQTPRYLIKTRGQQVTLSCSPISGHRSVSWYQQTPGQGLQFLFEYFSETQRNKGNFPGRFSGRQFSNSRSEMNVSTLELGDSALYLCASSLVGAEETQYFGPGTRLLVL.

This clonotype was counted many times. V usage is TRBV19 and J usage is TRBJ2-1; 10 positions agree with TRBD2. The germline CDR1 and CDR2 sequences are LNHDA and SQIVND (reference sequence). The CDR3 runs to 16 residues. The J segment lost 0 bases and the V segment lost 1 base, leaving 0 bases of the junction unmatched. The CDR3 spells CASSIASGSSYNEQFF. CDR3 bases: TGTGCCAGTAGTATAGCTAGCGGGAGCTCCTACAATGAGCAGTTCTTC.

This clonotype occurred many times. This chain connects TRBV6-5 to TRBJ1-1; the D is unclear. With 0 bases removed from V and 1 base from J, the gap between germline ends came to 6 bases. CDR1 is MNHEY, CDR2 SVGAGI, per germline. The CDR3 extends over 14 amino acids. This CDR3 is CASSYSRQNTEAFF. CDR3 nucleotide sequence: TGTGCCAGCAGTTACTCGAGGCAGAACACTGAAGCTTTCTTT.

This clonotype was seen repeatedly, ten times or more. The gene calls are TRBV7-2 and TRBJ2-1, with D uncertain. Between the trimmed V and J ends, which lost 5 bases and 0 bases, there was a span of 14 bases. Per the germline V gene, CDR1 is SGHTA and CDR2 is FQGNSA. The CDR3 covers 16 residues. The CDR3 coding sequence is TGTGCCAGCAGCCATAGTTACCCGAGCTCCTACAATGAGCAGTTCTTC. Amino acid sequence: CASSHSYPSSYNEQFF.

This clonotype occurred many times. The chain links TRBV10-2 to TRBJ1-1, with a tentative D call TRBD1 (5 bases). V was trimmed by 3 bases and J by 3 bases, leaving 20 bases between them. CDR3 size: 17 residues. Germline V gene lookup returns CDR1 WSHSY and CDR2 SAAADI. The DNA for the CDR3 is TGCGCCAGCAGTGACACCCTCGTACTGGGGACGGACACTGAAGCTTTCTTT. Protein product: CASSDTLVLGTDTEAFF.

This chain joins TRBV20-1 and TRBJ2-5, with 11 nucleotides matching TRBD2. This CDR3 is 14 amino acids long. Germline values: CDR1 DFQATT, CDR2 SNEGSKA (reference sequence). Unmatched junction bases numbered 5, after V lost 6 bases and J lost 2 bases. The CDR3 DNA reads TGCAGTGCCGGGGGGACTAGCGGACAAGAGACCCAGTACTTC. Translated, it gives CSAGGTSGQETQYF.

At least ten counts were recorded for this clonotype. V and J are TRBV14 and TRBJ2-1; D not resolved. Trimming took 0 bases from V and 1 from J, leaving 10 bases between them. The CDR3 consists of 16 residues. Germline V gives CDR1 SGHDN, CDR2 FVKESK. CDR3 residues: CASSQDPDASYNEQFF. CDR3 coding DNA: TGTGCCAGCAGCCAAGATCCGGACGCATCCTACAATGAGCAGTTCTTC.